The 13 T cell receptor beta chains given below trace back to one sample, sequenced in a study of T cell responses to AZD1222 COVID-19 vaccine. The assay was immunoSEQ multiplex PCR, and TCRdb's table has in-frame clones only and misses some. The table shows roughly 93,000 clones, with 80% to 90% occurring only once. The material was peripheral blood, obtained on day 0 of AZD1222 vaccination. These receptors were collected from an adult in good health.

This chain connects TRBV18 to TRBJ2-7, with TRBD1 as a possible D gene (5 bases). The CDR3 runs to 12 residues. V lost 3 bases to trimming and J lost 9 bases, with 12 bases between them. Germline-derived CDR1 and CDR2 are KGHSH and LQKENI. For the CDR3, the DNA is TGTGCCAGCTCACCGGAACAGGCGCCGCAGTACTTC. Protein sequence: CASSPEQAPQYF.

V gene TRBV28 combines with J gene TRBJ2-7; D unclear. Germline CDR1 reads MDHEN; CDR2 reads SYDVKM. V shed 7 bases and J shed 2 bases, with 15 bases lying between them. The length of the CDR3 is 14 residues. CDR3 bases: TGTGCCAGCACCCCTAGGTCTATGACCTACGAGCAGTACTTC. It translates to CASTPRSMTYEQYF.

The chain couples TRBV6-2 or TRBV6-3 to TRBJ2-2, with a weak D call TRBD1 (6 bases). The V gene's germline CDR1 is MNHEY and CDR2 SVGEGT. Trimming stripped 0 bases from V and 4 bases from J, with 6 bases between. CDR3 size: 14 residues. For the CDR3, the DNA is TGTGCCAGCAGTTACTCGGACAGCACCGGGGAGCTGTTTTTT. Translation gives CASSYSDSTGELFF.

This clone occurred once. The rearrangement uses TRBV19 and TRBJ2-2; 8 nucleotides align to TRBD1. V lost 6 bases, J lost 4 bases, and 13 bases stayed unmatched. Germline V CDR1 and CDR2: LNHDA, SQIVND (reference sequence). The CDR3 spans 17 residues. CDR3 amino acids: CASSRSPGGPITGELFF. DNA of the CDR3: TGTGCCAGTAGCCGAAGTCCAGGGGGCCCGATCACCGGGGAGCTGTTTTTT. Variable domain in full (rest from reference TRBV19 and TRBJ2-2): DGGITQSPKYLFRKEGQNVTLSCEQNLNHDAMYWYRQDPGQGLRLIYYSQIVNDFQKGDIAEGYSVSREKKESFPLTVTSAQKNPTAFYLCASSRSPGGPITGELFFGEGSRLTVL.

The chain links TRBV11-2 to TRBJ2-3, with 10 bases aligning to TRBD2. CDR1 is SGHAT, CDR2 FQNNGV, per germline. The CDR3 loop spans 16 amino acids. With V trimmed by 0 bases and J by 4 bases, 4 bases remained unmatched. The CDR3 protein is CASSLDLAGESDTQYF. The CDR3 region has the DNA TGTGCCAGCAGCTTAGATCTAGCGGGAGAGTCAGATACGCAGTATTTT.

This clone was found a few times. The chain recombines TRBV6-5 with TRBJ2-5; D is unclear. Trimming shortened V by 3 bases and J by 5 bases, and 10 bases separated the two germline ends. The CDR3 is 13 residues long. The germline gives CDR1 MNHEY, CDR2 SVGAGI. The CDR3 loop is CASSYTSYETQYF. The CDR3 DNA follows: TGTGCCAGCAGTTATACCAGTTATGAGACCCAGTACTTC.

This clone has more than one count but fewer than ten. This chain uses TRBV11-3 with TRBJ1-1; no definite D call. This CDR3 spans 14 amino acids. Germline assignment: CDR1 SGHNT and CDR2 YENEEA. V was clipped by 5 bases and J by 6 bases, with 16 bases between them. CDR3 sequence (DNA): TGTGCCAGCAGCCCGGAGCCGGGGTCGGCTGAAGCTTTCTTT. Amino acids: CASSPEPGSAEAFF.

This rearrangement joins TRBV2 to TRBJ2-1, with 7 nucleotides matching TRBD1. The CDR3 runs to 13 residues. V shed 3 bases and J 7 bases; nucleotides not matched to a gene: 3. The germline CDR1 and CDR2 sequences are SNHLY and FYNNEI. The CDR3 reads CASSDRQGNEQFF. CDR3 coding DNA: TGTGCCAGCAGTGATCGACAGGGTAATGAGCAGTTCTTC.

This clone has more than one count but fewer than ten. In nucleotides, the CDR3 is TGTGCCAGCAGCCCATTGGTGGGCACTGAAGCTTTCTTT. Encoded protein: CASSPLVGTEAFF. The chain recombines TRBV6-5 with TRBJ1-1; D unclear. The CDR3 length is 13 residues. CDR1 and CDR2 from the germline V gene are MNHEY and SVGAGI. V was trimmed by 6 bases and J by 4 bases, leaving 12 bases between them.

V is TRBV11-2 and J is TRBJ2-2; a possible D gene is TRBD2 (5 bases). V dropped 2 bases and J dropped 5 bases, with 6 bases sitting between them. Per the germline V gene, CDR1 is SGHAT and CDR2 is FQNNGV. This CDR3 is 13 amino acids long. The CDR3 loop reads CASSLQRTGELFF. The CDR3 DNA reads TGTGCCAGCAGCTTACAGCGGACCGGGGAGCTGTTTTTT.

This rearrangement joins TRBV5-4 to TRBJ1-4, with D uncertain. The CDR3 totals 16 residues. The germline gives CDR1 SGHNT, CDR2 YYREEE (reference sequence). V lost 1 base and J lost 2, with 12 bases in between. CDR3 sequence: CASSLKSSRTNEKLFF. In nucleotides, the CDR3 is TGTGCCAGCAGCTTGAAATCGTCACGCACTAATGAAAAACTGTTTTTT.

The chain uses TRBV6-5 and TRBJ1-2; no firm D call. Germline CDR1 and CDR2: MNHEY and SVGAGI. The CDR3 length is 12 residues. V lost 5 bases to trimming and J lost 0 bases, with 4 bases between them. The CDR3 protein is CASSQTNYGYTF. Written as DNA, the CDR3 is TGTGCCAGCAGTCAGACTAACTATGGCTACACCTTC.

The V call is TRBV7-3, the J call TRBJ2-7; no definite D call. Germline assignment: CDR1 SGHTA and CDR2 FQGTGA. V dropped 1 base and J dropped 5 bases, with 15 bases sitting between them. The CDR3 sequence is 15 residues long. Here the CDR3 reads CASSLRPGPGDEQYF. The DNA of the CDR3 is TGTGCCAGCAGCTTAAGGCCGGGCCCCGGAGACGAGCAGTACTTC.